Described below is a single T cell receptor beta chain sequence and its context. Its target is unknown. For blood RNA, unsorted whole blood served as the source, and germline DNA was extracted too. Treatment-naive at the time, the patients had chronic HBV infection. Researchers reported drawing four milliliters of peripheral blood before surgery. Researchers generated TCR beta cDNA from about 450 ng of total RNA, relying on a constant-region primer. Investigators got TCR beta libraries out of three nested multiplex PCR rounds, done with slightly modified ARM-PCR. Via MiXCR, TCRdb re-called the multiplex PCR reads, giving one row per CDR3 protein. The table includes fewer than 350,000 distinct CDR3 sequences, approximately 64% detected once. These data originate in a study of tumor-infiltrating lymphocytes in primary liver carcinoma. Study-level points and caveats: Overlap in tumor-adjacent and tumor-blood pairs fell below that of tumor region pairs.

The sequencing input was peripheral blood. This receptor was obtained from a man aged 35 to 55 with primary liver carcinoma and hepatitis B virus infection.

This CDR3 is CASSLTGRGITEAFF. CDR3 DNA: TGCGCCAGCAGCTTAACAGGGAGGGGTATCACTGAAGCTTTCTTT. V and J are TRBV5-1 and TRBJ1-1, with D possibly TRBD1 on 6 matching bases. V was trimmed by 2 bases and J by 4 bases, leaving 15 bases between them. This CDR3 region has 15 residues. CDR1 SGHRS and CDR2 YFSETQ come from the germline V gene.